Reported below is one T cell receptor (beta chain). Antigen unknown. The sample originates from a study of T cell responses to AZD1222 COVID-19 vaccine. The CDR3 runs to 14 residues. Germline V gene lookup returns CDR1 MNHEY and CDR2 SMNVEV (reference sequence). Trimming at V came to 4 bases and at J to 2 bases, leaving 3 bases not matched to a gene. Using immunoSEQ multiplex PCR, the repertoire was profiled, and TCRdb retains in-frame clones only, with some absent. The table lists around 140,000 clones, 70% to 90% of them singletons, with approximately 20% in the top ten. Findings and caveats of the study: White British ancestry dominated among donors, who included more females, and clonal diversity was possibly underestimated. Nearly half of spike-specific TCRs reportedly target variant regions that are unmutated in the B.1.351 and B.1.1.7 variants.

The gene calls are TRBV27 and TRBJ1-1, with 8 bases identical to TRBD1. The specimen comprised peripheral blood, sampled on day 0 of AZD1222 vaccination. The receptor comes from an adult in good health. This chain's CDR3 is CASSWDRTNTEAFF. DNA of the CDR3: TGTGCCAGCAGTTGGGACAGGACAAACACTGAAGCTTTCTTT.